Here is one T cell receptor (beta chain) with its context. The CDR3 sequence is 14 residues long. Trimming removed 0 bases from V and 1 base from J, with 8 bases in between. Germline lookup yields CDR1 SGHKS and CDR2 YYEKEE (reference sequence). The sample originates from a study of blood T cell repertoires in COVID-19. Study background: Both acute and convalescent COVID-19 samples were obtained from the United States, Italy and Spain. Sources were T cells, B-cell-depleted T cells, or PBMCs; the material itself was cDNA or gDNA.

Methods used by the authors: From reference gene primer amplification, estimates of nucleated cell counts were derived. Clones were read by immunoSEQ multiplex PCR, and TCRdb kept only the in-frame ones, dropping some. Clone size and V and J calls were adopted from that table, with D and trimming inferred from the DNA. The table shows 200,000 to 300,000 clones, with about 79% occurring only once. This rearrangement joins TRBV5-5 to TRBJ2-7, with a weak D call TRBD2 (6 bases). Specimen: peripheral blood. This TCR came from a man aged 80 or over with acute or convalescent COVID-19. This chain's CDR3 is CASSLEGTSYEQYF. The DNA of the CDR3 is TGTGCCAGCAGCTTGGAAGGGACTTCCTACGAGCAGTACTTC.